This T cell receptor (beta chain) appears in the sequencing data of a study of shared clonotypes between healthy human individuals. The naive CD8 fraction comprised CD45RO-negative cells positively selected for CCR7 and excluded terminally differentiated effector memory CD45RA+ cells. Every donor was a Caucasian adult from Nashville, Tennessee. Profiling relied on immunoSEQ multiplex PCR, and the TCRdb table lists in-frame clones only, not all of them. Of about 680,000 clones listed, about 91% are singletons. With regard to this clone: The antigen remains unidentified.

Study-level findings and limits: Rarefaction curves obtained for sorted subsets showed sequencing incomplete despite large depth. The generation probabilities recorded for non-shared clonotypes fell below those of clonotypes shared by all four donors.

Germline loops: CDR1 ENHRY, CDR2 SYGVKD. V lost 0 bases and J 3 bases, leaving 9 bases between the germline ends. The CDR3 is 15 amino acids. Sequenced material: naive CD8+ T cells sorted from blood. This TCR derives from a man between 25 and 39 years old in good health. The chain couples TRBV10-3 to TRBJ1-5, with a tentative D call TRBD1 (5 bases). DNA of the CDR3: TGTGCCATCAGTGAGTCGAGGGGCCTCAATCAGCCCCAGCATTTT. Translation gives CAISESRGLNQPQHF.